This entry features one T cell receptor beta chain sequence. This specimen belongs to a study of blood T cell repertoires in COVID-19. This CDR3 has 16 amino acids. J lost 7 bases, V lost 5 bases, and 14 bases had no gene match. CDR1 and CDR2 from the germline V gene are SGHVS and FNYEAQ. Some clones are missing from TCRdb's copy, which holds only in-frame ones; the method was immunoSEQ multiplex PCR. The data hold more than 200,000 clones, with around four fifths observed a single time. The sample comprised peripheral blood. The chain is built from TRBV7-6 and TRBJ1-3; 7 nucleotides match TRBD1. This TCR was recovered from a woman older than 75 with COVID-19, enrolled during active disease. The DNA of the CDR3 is TGTGCCAGCAGCCCCGGGACAGCCTCGATTCAGAACACCATATATTTT. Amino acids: CASSPGTASIQNTIYF.